The 10 T cell receptor beta chains below all came from one sample that was sequenced in a study of T cell changes during pregnancy in multiple sclerosis. Data came from immunoSEQ multiplex PCR; TCRdb stores just in-frame clones and leaves some out. The table has 50,000 to 60,000 clones, 75% to 90% seen once. Sequenced here: peripheral blood, sampled after pregnancy. The receptors shown here come from a female donor with multiple sclerosis, enrolled in a pregnancy study.

The chain combines TRBV7-2 with TRBJ2-7; 7 bases agree with TRBD2. CDR3 length equals 15 residues. Trimming took 0 bases from V and 2 from J; bases not matched to a gene: 4. The germline CDR1 and CDR2 sequences are SGHTA and FQGNSA. The CDR3 sequence is CASSLAREITYEQYF. CDR3 sequence (DNA): TGTGCCAGCAGCTTAGCGCGGGAGATTACCTACGAGCAGTACTTC.

This clone was seen only once. The V call is TRBV6-5, the J call TRBJ2-7; 7 positions agree with TRBD1. Germline lookup yields CDR1 MNHEY and CDR2 SVGAGI. The CDR3 loop spans 14 amino acids. The V gene end was trimmed by 6 bases and the J gene end by 5 bases; junction bases not matched to a gene: 10. The CDR3: CASRWDRGSNEQYF. The CDR3 DNA follows: TGTGCCAGCAGGTGGGACAGAGGGTCGAACGAGCAGTACTTC.

This clone showed up just a few times. The CDR3 bases are TGTGCCAGCAGCCCCGACAGGGCTGGGTATGGCTACACCTTC. Its translation is CASSPDRAGYGYTF. This rearrangement joins TRBV7-2 to TRBJ1-2; 7 bases align to TRBD1. Germline loops: CDR1 SGHTA, CDR2 FQGNSA. The V segment lost 5 bases and the J segment 5 bases; nucleotides outside the gene matches: 8. This CDR3 comprises 14 residues.

This chain uses TRBV5-1 with TRBJ2-5; 9 bases are shared with TRBD1. The V and J ends lost 2 bases and 2 bases, in that order; junction bases with no gene match: 1. Per germline, CDR1 SGHRS and CDR2 YFSETQ. This CDR3 contains 14 residues. CDR3 nucleotide sequence: TGCGCCAGCAGCTTACAGGGGGCACAAGAGACCCAGTACTTC. It encodes CASSLQGAQETQYF.

The chain combines TRBV6-1 with TRBJ2-5; 7 positions agree with TRBD1. Germline V lookup: CDR1 MNHNS, CDR2 SASEGT. J was trimmed by 4 bases and V by 7 bases; bases with no gene match: 9. The CDR3 consists of 14 residues. The CDR3 loop reads CASTWTGRGETQYF. CDR3 bases: TGTGCCAGCACCTGGACAGGCAGGGGAGAGACCCAGTACTTC.

To note about this clone: Within the sample, other DNA sequences also encode this same CDR3. The chain carries TRBV6-4 and TRBJ2-3, with TRBD2 matching over 9 bases. The ends lost 0 bases at V and 3 bases at J; junction bases unmatched: 1. The CDR3 consists of 15 residues. Germline V gives CDR1 MRHNA, CDR2 SNTAGT. This CDR3 is CASSDSSGGTDTQYF. The CDR3 DNA reads as TGTGCCAGCAGTGACTCGAGCGGGGGGACAGATACGCAGTATTTT.

The chain is built from TRBV4-3 and TRBJ2-1; tentatively, D is TRBD2 (5 bases). V was shortened by 4 bases and J by 4 bases, with 14 bases between the two germline ends. In germline, CDR1 is LGHNA, CDR2 YSLEER. The CDR3 totals 15 residues. The CDR3 reads CASSPLGVGYNEQFF. The CDR3 DNA reads TGCGCCAGCAGCCCCCTCGGGGTGGGGTACAATGAGCAGTTCTTC.

The chain recombines TRBV19 with TRBJ1-5, with D possibly being TRBD1 (5 bases). The CDR3 sequence is 17 residues long. The V end lost 0 bases, the J end lost 3 bases, and 15 bases lay between the germline ends. Per the germline V gene, CDR1 is LNHDA and CDR2 is SQIVND (reference sequence). CDR3: CASSIDIGVGYNQPQHF. In DNA form, the CDR3 reads TGTGCCAGTAGTATAGATATAGGGGTCGGTTACAATCAGCCCCAGCATTTT.

The gene calls are TRBV10-2 and TRBJ2-3; tentative D call: TRBD1 (6 bases). Germline assignment: CDR1 WSHSY and CDR2 SAAADI. With 3 bases removed from V and 2 bases from J, the gap between germline ends came to 9 bases. This CDR3 has 14 residues. CDR3 bases: TGCGCCAGCAGTGAATGGACAGACACAGATACGCAGTATTTT. This sequence encodes CASSEWTDTDTQYF.

CDR3 nucleotide sequence: TGTGCCAGCAGCTTGGCCCCTTTAGCGGGGGGGCGTCCAGATACGCAGTATTTT. Translating it yields CASSLAPLAGGRPDTQYF. The gene calls are TRBV5-4 and TRBJ2-3, with 11 bases fitting TRBD2. This CDR3 is 18 amino acids long. CDR1 and CDR2 from the germline V gene are SGHNT and YYREEE (reference sequence). After removal of 0 bases from V and 4 bases from J, the junction contained 10 bases not matched to a gene. The entire variable domain, with the rest obtained from reference TRBV5-4 and TRBJ2-3, is as follows: ETGVTQSPTHLIKTRGQQVTLRCSSQSGHNTVSWYQQALGQGPQFIFQYYREEENGRGNFPPRFSGLQFPNYSSELNVNALELDDSALYLCASSLAPLAGGRPDTQYFGPGTRLTVL.